This T cell receptor (beta chain) was captured by sequencing in a study of shared clonotypes between healthy human individuals. As for the study in general: A donor's plate count was three for CD4 naive and three for CD4 memory; CD8 naive had two and CD8 memory one. Overall study findings and caveats: Richness estimates generally favored naive over memory subsets.

It was across several immunoSEQ plates that each subset's genomic DNA was evenly split. Generated by immunoSEQ multiplex PCR, the TCRdb table keeps only in-frame clones and is missing some. The sample contains roughly 650,000 clones, roughly 97% of which appear only once. For this clone: Its antigen is not identified.

The ends were cut back, 4 bases at V and 7 bases at J, with 11 bases in the middle. Germline CDR1 reads SGHTA; CDR2 reads FQGNSA. The CDR3 totals 13 residues. The study separated CD4+ cells into CD45RA+ naive and CD45RA-negative memory subsets. This clonotype was sampled from a woman in her 30s in good health. What was sequenced was naive CD4+ T cells sorted from blood. Subset indicated: CD45RA+ positively selected. J is TRBJ2-1 and V is TRBV7-2; D is ambiguous. CDR3: CASSSDWANEQFF. CDR3 in DNA: TGTGCCAGCAGCTCCGATTGGGCGAATGAGCAGTTCTTC.